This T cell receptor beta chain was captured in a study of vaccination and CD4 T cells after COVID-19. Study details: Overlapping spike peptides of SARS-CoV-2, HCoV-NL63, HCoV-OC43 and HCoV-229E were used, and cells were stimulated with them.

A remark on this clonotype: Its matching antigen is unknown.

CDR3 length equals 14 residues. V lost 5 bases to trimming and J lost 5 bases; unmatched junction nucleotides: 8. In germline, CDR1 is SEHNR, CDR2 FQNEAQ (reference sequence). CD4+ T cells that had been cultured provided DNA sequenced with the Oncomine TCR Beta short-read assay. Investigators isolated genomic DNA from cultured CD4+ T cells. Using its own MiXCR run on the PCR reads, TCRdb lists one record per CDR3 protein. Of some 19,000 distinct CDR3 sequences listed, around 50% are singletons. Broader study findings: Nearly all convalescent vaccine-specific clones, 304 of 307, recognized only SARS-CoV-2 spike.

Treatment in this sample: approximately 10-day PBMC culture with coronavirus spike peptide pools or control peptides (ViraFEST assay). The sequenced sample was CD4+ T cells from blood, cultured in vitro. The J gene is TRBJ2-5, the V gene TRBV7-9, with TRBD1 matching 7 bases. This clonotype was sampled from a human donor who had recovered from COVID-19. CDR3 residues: CASSLRQGFETQYF. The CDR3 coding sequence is TGTGCCAGCAGCCTCCGACAGGGTTTCGAGACCCAGTACTTC.